Listed below are T cell receptor beta chains from one sample, sequenced in a study of T cell responses to AZD1222 COVID-19 vaccine. Data came from immunoSEQ multiplex PCR; TCRdb stores just in-frame clones and leaves some out. The sample lists around 170,000 clones, around 90% occurring once. The sequencing used peripheral blood, collected on day 0 of AZD1222 vaccination. The source of these receptors is an adult in good health. The CDR3 runs from the conserved cysteine through the conserved F or W.

TRBV5-6,TRBJ2-3,CASSLSSDEFGETTDTQYF
TRBV5-1,TRBJ2-2,CASSLEQGTGELFF
TRBV28,TRBJ1-1,CASSDWDTEAFF
TRBV6-4,TRBJ2-3,CASSEQSGGAPDTQYF
TRBV25-1,TRBJ1-2,CASSVEGGFYGYTF
TRBV5-1,TRBJ2-1,CASSFSLAGGGNEQFF
TRBV28,TRBJ2-7,CASSQLGQHYEQYF
TRBV5-1,TRBJ2-2,CASSFGGPDTGELFF
TRBV20-1,TRBJ1-4,CSAAYQEKLFF
TRBV7-8,TRBJ2-2,CASSQGSNTGELFF
TRBV24-1,TRBJ2-3,CATSDLRGGGFLTDTQYF
TRBV21-1,TRBJ1-3,CASSKDPAVRGIYF
TRBV2,TRBJ2-7,CASSEGTISYEQYF
TRBV18,TRBJ1-3,CASSPASSGNTIYF
TRBV10-3,TRBJ1-2,CAIRVDSTYGYTF
TRBV4-1,TRBJ2-3,CASSDRGRTAGGDTQYF
TRBV5-1,TRBJ2-1,CASSLDEAGPRNEQFF